The 20 T cell receptor beta chains reported below all come from one sample, sequenced in a study of cytomegalovirus exposure and HLA in healthy donors. PCR amplification relied on 60 Vbeta primers (plus 13 Jbeta primers). The table came from immunoSEQ multiplex PCR; TCRdb's copy has only in-frame clones and leaves some out. The data show about 110,000 clones, around 79% seen once. Sequenced: PBMCs. The source is a woman aged 30 to 39 in good health and CMV-seronegative.

This sequence joins TRBV4-2 and TRBJ1-1; a possible D gene is TRBD1 (5 bases). The germline V and J ends were trimmed by 2 bases and 1 base, with 8 bases remaining between them. The CDR3 spans 14 residues. Germline CDR1 is LGHNA and CDR2 is YNFKEQ. For the CDR3, the DNA is TGTGCCAGCAGCCAACAGGGCAGGAACACTGAAGCTTTCTTT. It specifies CASSQQGRNTEAFF.

This clone was detected only a few times. The chain carries TRBV7-2 and TRBJ1-5; D is ambiguous. The CDR3 consists of 15 residues. Germline loops: CDR1 SGHTA, CDR2 FQGNSA. Trimming took 1 base from V and 7 from J, leaving 14 bases between them. CDR3 sequence reads: CASSLGAGIGQPQHF. CDR3 nucleotide sequence: TGTGCCAGCAGCTTAGGGGCGGGGATAGGGCAGCCCCAGCATTTT.

This clone was found once. The CDR3 bases are TGTGCCAGCAGCACCAGGAGGGGCGCGAGCTATGGCTACACCTTC. Protein: CASSTRRGASYGYTF. The rearrangement links TRBV4-2 to TRBJ1-2, with a possible D match to TRBD1 (5 bases). This CDR3 has 15 residues. The germline gives CDR1 LGHNA, CDR2 YNFKEQ. Trimming removed 5 bases at V and 4 bases at J, with 17 bases between.

The chain uses TRBV9 and TRBJ1-6; TRBD1 might be the D (6 bases). Germline values: CDR1 SGDLS, CDR2 YYNGEE. V was shortened by 3 bases and J by 9 bases, with 19 bases between the two germline ends. The CDR3 runs to 16 residues. The CDR3 DNA sequence: TGTGCCAGCAGCGACCCCACAGGGACGGACGGTTCACCCCTCCACTTT. This translates into CASSDPTGTDGSPLHF. Looking up the rest from reference TRBV9 and TRBJ1-6 gives the full variable domain: DSGVTQTPKHLITATGQRVTLRCSPRSGDLSVYWYQQSLDQGLQFLIQYYNGEERAKGNILERFSAQQFPDLHSELNLSSLELGDSALYFCASSDPTGTDGSPLHFGNGTRLTVT.

The chain couples TRBV7-6 to TRBJ2-6, with TRBD1 matching 7 bases. Trimming cost V 4 bases and J 3 bases; bases outside gene matches: 6. This CDR3 comprises 16 residues. Germline CDR1 SGHVS, CDR2 FNYEAQ. The CDR3 bases are TGTGCCAGCAGCTCAGAAACAGGGGTTGGGGCCAACGTCCTGACTTTC. Translation: CASSSETGVGANVLTF.

This rearrangement joins TRBV7-2 to TRBJ1-2; tentative D call: TRBD1 (6 bases). CDR1 and CDR2 from the germline V gene are SGHTA and FQGNSA. CDR3 length: 14 residues. Between the trimmed V and J ends, which lost 3 bases and 4 bases, there was a span of 12 bases. The DNA of the CDR3 is TGTGCCAGCAGCTTTAGACAGGACGTCTATGGCTACACCTTC. Amino acids: CASSFRQDVYGYTF. Variable domain in full (rest from reference TRBV7-2 and TRBJ1-2): GAGVSQSPSNKVTEKGKDVELRCDPISGHTALYWYRQSLGQGLEFLIYFQGNSAPDKSGLPSDRFSAERTGGSVSTLTIQRTQQEDSAVYLCASSFRQDVYGYTFGSGTRLTVV.

The chain joins TRBV28 to TRBJ1-5; 7 positions match TRBD1. The CDR3 loop spans 16 amino acids. CDR1 is MDHEN and CDR2 is SYDVKM in the germline V gene. The junction had 10 bases not matched to a gene; V was cut back by 6 bases and J by 2 bases. This CDR3 is CASRLEGAGGNQPQHF. In DNA form, the CDR3 reads TGTGCCAGCAGACTAGAGGGGGCTGGGGGCAATCAGCCCCAGCATTTT.

J is TRBJ1-6 and V is TRBV10-3, with 8 bases matching TRBD1. The germline gives CDR1 ENHRY, CDR2 SYGVKD. The trim removed 3 bases at V and 6 bases at J, leaving 7 bases unmatched. This CDR3 is built from 16 residues. The CDR3 DNA reads TGTGCCATCAGTGACTCCAGGGGGCGTTTTAATTCACCCCTCCACTTT. Translation gives CAISDSRGRFNSPLHF.

V and J are TRBV18 and TRBJ2-7; TRBD1 agrees at 8 bases. Germline V gene data show CDR1 as KGHSH and CDR2 as LQKENI. This CDR3 comprises 13 residues. V lost 6 bases, J lost 3 bases, and 4 bases stayed unmatched. The CDR3, as DNA: TGTGCCAGCTCCTGGACAGGGAACTACGAGCAGTACTTC. It codes for CASSWTGNYEQYF.

The rearrangement joins TRBV28 to TRBJ2-7; 11 nucleotides match TRBD2. This CDR3 region has 17 residues. The trim removed 6 bases at V and 1 base at J, leaving 11 bases unmatched. Germline values: CDR1 MDHEN, CDR2 SYDVKM. The chain's CDR3 is CASRNSGTSGISYEQYF. In DNA, the CDR3 is TGTGCCAGCAGGAACTCCGGGACTAGCGGAATATCCTACGAGCAGTACTTC.

The rearrangement joins TRBV25-1 to TRBJ2-3; unclear D gene. The CDR3 has 14 amino acids. Trimming removed 3 bases from V and 6 bases from J, with 13 bases in between. Germline V gene data show CDR1 as MGHDK and CDR2 as SYGVNS. In nucleotides, the CDR3 is TGTGCCAGCAGTGACCACATTAGCTACGATACGCAGTATTTT. It specifies CASSDHISYDTQYF.

The rearrangement joins TRBV27 to TRBJ1-2; perhaps TRBD1 as D (5 bases). The germline V gene encodes CDR1 MNHEY and CDR2 SMNVEV (reference sequence). The V end was cut by 3 bases, the J end by 4 bases, with 12 bases between. This CDR3 spans 14 amino acids. CDR3 in amino acids: CASSFGGESYGYTF. The DNA of the CDR3 is TGTGCCAGCAGTTTCGGGGGGGAGAGCTATGGCTACACCTTC.

The chain uses TRBV29-1 and TRBJ2-1; D possibly corresponds to TRBD2 (5 bases). With 3 bases removed from V and 4 bases from J, the gap between germline ends came to 16 bases. The CDR3 extends over 15 amino acids. CDR1 and CDR2 (germline): SQVTM, ANQGSEA. The CDR3 sequence: CSVDRGDGGYNEQFF. In nucleotides, the CDR3 is TGCAGCGTTGACAGAGGAGACGGAGGATACAATGAGCAGTTCTTC.

The V and J genes are TRBV4-1 and TRBJ1-5, with a tentative D call TRBD1 (5 bases). V was shortened by 4 bases and J by 6 bases, with 13 bases between the two germline ends. This CDR3 comprises 14 residues. Germline lookup yields CDR1 MGHRA and CDR2 YSYEKL. In nucleotides, the CDR3 is TGCGCCAGCAGCCGGGAGGTCAGGGTTCAGCCCCAGCATTTT. Protein sequence: CASSREVRVQPQHF.

The sample holds a few counts of this clone. This chain uses TRBV28 with TRBJ2-6, with unresolved D. CDR3 size: 15 residues. Trimming removed 6 bases at V and 0 bases at J, with 9 bases between. Per germline, CDR1 MDHEN and CDR2 SYDVKM. As DNA, the CDR3 is TGTGCCAGCAGATCCCCCTACTCTGGGGCCAACGTCCTGACTTTC. Its translation is CASRSPYSGANVLTF.

V is TRBV10-3 and J is TRBJ1-4, with D uncertain. CDR1 ENHRY and CDR2 SYGVKD come from the germline V gene. This CDR3 spans 13 amino acids. Trimming cost V 4 bases and J 6 bases, with 9 bases left between them. In DNA form, the CDR3 reads TGTGCCATCAGTGGAACAGCCGATGAAAAACTGTTTTTT. This codes for CAISGTADEKLFF.

CDR3 amino acids: CAWDSGQGEAFF. As DNA, the CDR3 is TGTGCCTGGGACTCGGGACAGGGGGAAGCTTTCTTT. The chain couples TRBV30 to TRBJ1-1; 10 bases agree with TRBD1. The germline V gene has CDR1 GTSNPN and CDR2 SVGIG (reference sequence). The CDR3 sequence is 12 residues long. V lost 5 bases and J lost 8; bases outside the gene matches: 5.

This rearrangement joins TRBV7-8 to TRBJ2-1, with D possibly matching TRBD1 (6 bases). Trimming took 4 bases from V and 7 from J, leaving 20 bases between them. Germline V gene data show CDR1 as SGHVS and CDR2 as FQNEAQ. CDR3 length equals 16 residues. The CDR3 DNA reads as TGTGCCAGCAGCTACCCCTCACAGGGTACTCCAAATGAGCAGTTCTTC. Amino acids: CASSYPSQGTPNEQFF.

This chain joins TRBV29-1 and TRBJ2-7; D not resolved. CDR3 size: 15 residues. V was clipped by 0 bases and J by 2 bases, with 14 bases between them. Germline V gene sequence: CDR1 SQVTM, CDR2 ANQGSEA. CDR3 loop: CSVEDKSATTYEQYF. As DNA, the CDR3 is TGCAGCGTTGAAGATAAGAGCGCCACCACCTACGAGCAGTACTTC.

A word on this clone: The junction and the germline gene differ at one end; a read error may be behind it. The rearrangement uses TRBV7-7 and TRBJ2-7, with TRBD2 identical over 10 bases. Germline values: CDR1 SSHAT, CDR2 FNYEAQ (reference sequence). This CDR3 contains 14 residues. The CDR3 is CASSLASGSYEQYF. CDR3 bases: TGTGCTAGCAGCTTAGCTAGCGGGAGCTACGAGCAGTACTTC.